This T cell receptor beta chain originates from a study of T cells of healthy individuals. The CDR3 extends over 14 amino acids. Germline CDR1 reads LGHDT; CDR2 reads YNNKEL (reference sequence). Trimming cost V 5 bases and J 2 bases; bases outside gene matches: 5. TCRdb re-called the 5' RACE reads with MiXCR, one entry per CDR3 protein. The sample lists 45,000 to 60,000 distinct CDR3 sequences, 14% to 15% seen once, with about 15% in the top ten. This sequence originates from a human donor in good health. The V gene is TRBV3-1, the J gene TRBJ2-5; 7 nucleotides agree with TRBD1. Here the CDR3 reads CASSFQTGQETQYF. DNA of the CDR3: TGTGCCAGCAGCTTTCAGACAGGGCAAGAGACCCAGTACTTC.